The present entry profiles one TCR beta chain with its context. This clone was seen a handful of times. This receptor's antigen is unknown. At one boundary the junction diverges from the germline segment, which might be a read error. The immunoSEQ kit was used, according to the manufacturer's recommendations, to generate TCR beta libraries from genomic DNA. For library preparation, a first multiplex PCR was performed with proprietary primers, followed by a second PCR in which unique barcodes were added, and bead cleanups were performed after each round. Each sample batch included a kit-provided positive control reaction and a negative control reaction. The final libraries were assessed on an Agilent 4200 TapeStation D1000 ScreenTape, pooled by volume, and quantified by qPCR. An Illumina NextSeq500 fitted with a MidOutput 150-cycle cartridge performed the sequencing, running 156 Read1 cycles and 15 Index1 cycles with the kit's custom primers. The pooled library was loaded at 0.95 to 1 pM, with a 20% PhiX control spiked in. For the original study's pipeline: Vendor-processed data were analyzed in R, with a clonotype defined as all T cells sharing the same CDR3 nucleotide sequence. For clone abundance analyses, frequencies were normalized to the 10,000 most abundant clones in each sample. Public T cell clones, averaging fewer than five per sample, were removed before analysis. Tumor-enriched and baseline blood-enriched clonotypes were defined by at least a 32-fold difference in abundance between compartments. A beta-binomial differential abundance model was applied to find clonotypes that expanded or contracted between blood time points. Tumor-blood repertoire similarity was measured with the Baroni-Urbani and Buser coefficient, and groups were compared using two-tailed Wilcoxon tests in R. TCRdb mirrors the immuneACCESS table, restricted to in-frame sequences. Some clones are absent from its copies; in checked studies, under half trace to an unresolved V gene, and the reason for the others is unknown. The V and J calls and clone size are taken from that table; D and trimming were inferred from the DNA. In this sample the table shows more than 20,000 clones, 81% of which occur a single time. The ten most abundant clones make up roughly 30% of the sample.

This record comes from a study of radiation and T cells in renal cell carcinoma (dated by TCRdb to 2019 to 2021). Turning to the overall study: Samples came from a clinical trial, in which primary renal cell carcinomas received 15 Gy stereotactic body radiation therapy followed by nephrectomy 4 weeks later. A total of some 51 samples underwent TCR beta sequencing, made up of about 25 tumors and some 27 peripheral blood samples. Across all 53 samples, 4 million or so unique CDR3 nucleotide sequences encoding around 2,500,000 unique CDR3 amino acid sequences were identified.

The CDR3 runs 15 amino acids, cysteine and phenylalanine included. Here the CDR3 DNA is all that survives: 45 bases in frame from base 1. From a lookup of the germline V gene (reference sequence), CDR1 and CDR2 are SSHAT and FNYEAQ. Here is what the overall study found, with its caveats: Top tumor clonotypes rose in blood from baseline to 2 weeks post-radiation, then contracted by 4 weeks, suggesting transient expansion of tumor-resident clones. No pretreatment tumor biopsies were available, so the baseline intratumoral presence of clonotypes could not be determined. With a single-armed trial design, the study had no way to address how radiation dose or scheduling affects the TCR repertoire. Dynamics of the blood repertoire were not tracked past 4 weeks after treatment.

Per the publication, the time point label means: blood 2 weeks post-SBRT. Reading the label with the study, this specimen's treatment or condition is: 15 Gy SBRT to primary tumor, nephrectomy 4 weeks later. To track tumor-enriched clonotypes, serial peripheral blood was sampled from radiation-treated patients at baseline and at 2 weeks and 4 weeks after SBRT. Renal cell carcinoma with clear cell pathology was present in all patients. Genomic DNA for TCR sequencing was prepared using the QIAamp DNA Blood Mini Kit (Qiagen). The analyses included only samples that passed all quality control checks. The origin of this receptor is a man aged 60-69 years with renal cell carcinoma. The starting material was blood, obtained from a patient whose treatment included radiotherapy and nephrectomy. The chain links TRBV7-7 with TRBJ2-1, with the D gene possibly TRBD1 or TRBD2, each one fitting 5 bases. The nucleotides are TGTGCTAGCAGCTTAACGAGGGACCGTTACAATGAGCAGTTCTTC. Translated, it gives CASSLTRDRYNEQFF.